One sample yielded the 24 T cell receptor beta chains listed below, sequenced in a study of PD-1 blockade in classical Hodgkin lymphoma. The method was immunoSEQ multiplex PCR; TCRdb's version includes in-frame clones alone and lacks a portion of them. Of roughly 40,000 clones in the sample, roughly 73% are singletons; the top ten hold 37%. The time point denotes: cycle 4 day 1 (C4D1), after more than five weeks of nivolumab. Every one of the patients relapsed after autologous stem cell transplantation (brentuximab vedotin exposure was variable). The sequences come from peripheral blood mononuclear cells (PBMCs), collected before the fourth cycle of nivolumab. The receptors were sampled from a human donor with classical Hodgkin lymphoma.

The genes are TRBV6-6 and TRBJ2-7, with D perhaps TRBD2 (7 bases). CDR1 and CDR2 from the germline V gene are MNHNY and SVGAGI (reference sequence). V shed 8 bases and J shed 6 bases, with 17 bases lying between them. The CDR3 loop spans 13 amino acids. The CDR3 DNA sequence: TGTGCCAGCCTACAGGGTACGGGGGGCGAGCAGTACTTC. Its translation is CASLQGTGGEQYF.

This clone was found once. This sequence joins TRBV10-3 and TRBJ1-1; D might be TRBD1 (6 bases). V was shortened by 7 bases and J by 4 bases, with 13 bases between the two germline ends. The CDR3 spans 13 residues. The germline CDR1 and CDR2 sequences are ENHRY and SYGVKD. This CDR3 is CAIIPQGSTEAFF. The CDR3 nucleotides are TGTGCCATCATCCCACAGGGTAGCACTGAAGCTTTCTTT.

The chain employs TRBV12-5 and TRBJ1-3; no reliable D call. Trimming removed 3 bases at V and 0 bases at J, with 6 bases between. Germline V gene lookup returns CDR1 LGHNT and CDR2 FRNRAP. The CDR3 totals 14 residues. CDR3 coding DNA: TGTGCTAGTGGTTTATTTCCCTCTGGAAACACCATATATTTT. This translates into CASGLFPSGNTIYF.

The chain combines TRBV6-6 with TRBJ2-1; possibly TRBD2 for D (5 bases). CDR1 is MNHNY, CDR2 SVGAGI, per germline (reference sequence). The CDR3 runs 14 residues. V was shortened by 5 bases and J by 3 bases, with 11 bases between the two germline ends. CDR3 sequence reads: CASSLLGVYNEQFF. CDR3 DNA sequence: TGTGCCAGCAGTCTACTGGGAGTCTACAATGAGCAGTTCTTC.

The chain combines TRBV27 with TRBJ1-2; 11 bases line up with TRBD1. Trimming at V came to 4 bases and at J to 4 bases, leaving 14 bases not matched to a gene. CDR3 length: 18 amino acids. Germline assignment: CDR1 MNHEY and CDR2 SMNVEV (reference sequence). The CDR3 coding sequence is TGTGCCAGCAGTTCAATAGGTGGGACAGGGGGTGCCCGCTATGGCTACACCTTC. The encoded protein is CASSSIGGTGGARYGYTF.

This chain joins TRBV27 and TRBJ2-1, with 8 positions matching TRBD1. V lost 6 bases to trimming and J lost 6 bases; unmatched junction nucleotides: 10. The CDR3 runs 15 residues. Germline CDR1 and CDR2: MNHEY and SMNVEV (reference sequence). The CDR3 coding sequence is TGTGCCAGCAGCCCGGGACAGGCGTCTCCCAATGAGCAGTTCTTC. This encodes CASSPGQASPNEQFF.

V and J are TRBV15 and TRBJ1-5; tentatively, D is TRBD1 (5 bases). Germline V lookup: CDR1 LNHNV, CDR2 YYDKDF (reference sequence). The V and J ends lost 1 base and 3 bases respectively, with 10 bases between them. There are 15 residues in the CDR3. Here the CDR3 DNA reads TGTGCCACCAGCAGAGCTCGGGACCCCAATCAGCCCCAGCATTTT. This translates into CATSRARDPNQPQHF.

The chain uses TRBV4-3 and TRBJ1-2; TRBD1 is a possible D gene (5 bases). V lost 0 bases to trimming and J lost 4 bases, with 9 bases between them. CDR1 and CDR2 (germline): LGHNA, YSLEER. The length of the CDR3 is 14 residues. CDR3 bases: TGCGCCAGCAGCCAAGATGGGGGGGGCTATGGCTACACCTTC. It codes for CASSQDGGGYGYTF.

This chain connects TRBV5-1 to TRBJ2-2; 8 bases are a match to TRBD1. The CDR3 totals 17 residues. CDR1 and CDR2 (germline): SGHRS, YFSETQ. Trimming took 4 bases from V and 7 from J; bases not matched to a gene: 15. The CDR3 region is CASSARDRSHPGGELFF. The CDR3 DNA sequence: TGCGCCAGCAGCGCCCGGGACAGGAGTCATCCTGGCGGGGAGCTGTTTTTT.

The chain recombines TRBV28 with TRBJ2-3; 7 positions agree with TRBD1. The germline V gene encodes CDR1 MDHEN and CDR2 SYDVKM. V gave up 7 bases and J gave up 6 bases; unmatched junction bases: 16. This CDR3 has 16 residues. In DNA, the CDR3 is TGTGCCAGCACCTCAAGGGGGCCTTTCATGTCGGATACGCAGTATTTT. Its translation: CASTSRGPFMSDTQYF. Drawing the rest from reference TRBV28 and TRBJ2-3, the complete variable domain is DVKVTQSSRYLVKRTGEKVFLECVQDMDHENMFWYRQDPGLGLRLIYFSYDVKMKEKGDIPEGYSVSREKKERFSLILESASTNQTSMYLCASTSRGPFMSDTQYFGPGTRLTVL.

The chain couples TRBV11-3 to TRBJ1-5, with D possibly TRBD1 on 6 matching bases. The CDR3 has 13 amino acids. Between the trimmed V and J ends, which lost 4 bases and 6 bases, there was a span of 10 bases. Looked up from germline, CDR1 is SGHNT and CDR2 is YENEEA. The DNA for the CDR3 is TGTGCCAGCAGCTCACAGGGAGGTCAGCCCCAGCATTTT. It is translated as CASSSQGGQPQHF.

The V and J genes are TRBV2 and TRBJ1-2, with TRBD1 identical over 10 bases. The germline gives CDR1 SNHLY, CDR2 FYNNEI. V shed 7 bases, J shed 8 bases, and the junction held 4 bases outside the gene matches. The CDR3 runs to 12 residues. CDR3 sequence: CASNGQGDGYTF. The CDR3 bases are TGTGCCAGCAACGGACAGGGGGACGGCTACACCTTC.

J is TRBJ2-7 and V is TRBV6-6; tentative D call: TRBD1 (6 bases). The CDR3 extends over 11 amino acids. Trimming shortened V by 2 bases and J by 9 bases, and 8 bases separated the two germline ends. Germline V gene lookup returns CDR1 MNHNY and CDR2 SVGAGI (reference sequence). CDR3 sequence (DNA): TGTGCCAGCAGTTACCAGGGGTGGCAGTACTTC. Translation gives CASSYQGWQYF.

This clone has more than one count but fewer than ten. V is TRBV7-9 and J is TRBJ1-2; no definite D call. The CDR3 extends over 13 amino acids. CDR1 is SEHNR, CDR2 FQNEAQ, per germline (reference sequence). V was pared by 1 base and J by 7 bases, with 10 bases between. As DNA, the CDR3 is TGTGCCAGCAGCTTAGAGGCATCCCTTGGCTACACCTTC. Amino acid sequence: CASSLEASLGYTF.

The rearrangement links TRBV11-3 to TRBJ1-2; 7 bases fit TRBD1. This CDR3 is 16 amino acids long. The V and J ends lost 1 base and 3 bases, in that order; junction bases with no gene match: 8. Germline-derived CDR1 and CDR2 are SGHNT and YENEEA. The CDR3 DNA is TGTGCCAGCAGCTTAGTTGGTGGAGGGGGCGACTATGGCTACACCTTC. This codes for CASSLVGGGGDYGYTF.

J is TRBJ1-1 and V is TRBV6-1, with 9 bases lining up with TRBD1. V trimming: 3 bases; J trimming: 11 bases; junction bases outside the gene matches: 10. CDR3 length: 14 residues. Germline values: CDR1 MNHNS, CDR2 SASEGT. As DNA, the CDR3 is TGTGCCAGCAGTGAGCCGCCCCGGACAGGGGACGCTTTCTTT. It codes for CASSEPPRTGDAFF.

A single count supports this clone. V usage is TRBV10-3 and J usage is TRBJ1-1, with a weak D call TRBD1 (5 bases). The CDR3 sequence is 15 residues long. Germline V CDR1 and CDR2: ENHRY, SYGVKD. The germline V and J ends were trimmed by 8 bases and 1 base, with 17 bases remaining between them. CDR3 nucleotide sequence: TGTGCCATCCGGATGGAGGGGCGGGAGAACACTGAAGCTTTCTTT. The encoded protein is CAIRMEGRENTEAFF.

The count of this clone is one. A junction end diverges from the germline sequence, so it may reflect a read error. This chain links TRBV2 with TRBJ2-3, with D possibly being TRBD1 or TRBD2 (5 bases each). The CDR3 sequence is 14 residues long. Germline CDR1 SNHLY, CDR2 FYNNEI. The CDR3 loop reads CAGRFGDGADTQYF. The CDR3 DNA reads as TGTGCCGGCAGATTCGGGGACGGGGCAGATACGCAGTATTTT.

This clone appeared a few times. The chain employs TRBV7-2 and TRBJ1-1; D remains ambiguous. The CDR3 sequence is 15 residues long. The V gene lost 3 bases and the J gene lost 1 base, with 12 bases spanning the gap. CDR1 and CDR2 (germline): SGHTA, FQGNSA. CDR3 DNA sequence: TGTGCCAGCAGCTTTATCTGGGGTAAGAACACTGAAGCTTTCTTT. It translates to CASSFIWGKNTEAFF.

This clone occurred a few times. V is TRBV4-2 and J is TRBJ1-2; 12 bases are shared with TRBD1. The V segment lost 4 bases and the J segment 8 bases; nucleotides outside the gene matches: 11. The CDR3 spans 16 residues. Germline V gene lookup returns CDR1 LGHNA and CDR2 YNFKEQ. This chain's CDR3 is CASSRIVGQGAQGYTF. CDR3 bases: TGTGCCAGCAGCCGAATTGTGGGACAGGGGGCGCAGGGCTACACCTTC.

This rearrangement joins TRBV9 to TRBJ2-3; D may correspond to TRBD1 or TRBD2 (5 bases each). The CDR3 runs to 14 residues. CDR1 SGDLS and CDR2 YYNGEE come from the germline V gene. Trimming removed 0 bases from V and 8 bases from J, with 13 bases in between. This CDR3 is CASSVDRLGGTQYF. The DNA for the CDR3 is TGTGCCAGCAGCGTAGACAGGCTTGGGGGTACGCAGTATTTT.

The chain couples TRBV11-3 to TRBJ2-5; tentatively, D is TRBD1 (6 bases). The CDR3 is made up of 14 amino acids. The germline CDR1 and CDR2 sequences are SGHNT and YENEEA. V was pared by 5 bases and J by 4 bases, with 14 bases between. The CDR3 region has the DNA TGTGCCAGCAGCCCGGCGGCAGGGGTAGAGACCCAGTACTTC. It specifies CASSPAAGVETQYF.

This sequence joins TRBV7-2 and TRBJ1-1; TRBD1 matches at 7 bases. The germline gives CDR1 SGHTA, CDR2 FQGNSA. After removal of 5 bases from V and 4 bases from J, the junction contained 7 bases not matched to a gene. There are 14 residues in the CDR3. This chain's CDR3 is CASSRGPGGTEAFF. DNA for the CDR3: TGTGCCAGCAGCCGAGGGCCAGGGGGCACTGAAGCTTTCTTT.

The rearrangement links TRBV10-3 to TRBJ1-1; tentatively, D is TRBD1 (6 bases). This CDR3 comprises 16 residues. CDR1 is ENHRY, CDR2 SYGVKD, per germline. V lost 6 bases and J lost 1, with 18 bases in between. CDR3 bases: TGTGCCATCAGGGGACCACCGGCAGGGGCGAACACTGAAGCTTTCTTT. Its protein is CAIRGPPAGANTEAFF.